This entry lists 15 T cell receptor beta chains sequenced from one sample in a study of blood T cell repertoires in COVID-19. The table came from immunoSEQ multiplex PCR; TCRdb's copy has only in-frame clones and leaves some out. The data show 95,000 to 150,000 clones, with approximately 81% seen just once and approximately 35% held by the top ten. The sample consisted of peripheral blood. These receptors came from a man aged 40-50 years with active or convalescent COVID-19.

This clone came up a few times. The rearrangement links TRBV27 to TRBJ1-2, with D unclear. The CDR3 sequence is 15 residues long. Trimming took off 0 bases at V and 4 bases at J, with 12 bases between the two ends. Germline assignment: CDR1 MNHEY and CDR2 SMNVEV (reference sequence). Written as DNA, the CDR3 is TGTGCCAGCAGTTTATCGCCGGCCCCGGGCTATGGCTACACCTTC. Amino acids: CASSLSPAPGYGYTF.

The chain links TRBV9 to TRBJ2-3; 10 bases map to TRBD1. The germline V gene encodes CDR1 SGDLS and CDR2 YYNGEE. The CDR3 is made up of 15 amino acids. V gave up 4 bases and J gave up 4 bases; unmatched junction bases: 6. CDR3 sequence: CASSFGTGVADTQYF. CDR3 DNA sequence: TGTGCCAGCAGCTTTGGGACAGGGGTTGCAGATACGCAGTATTTT. The whole variable domain, remainder taken from reference TRBV9 and TRBJ2-3, is DSGVTQTPKHLITATGQRVTLRCSPRSGDLSVYWYQQSLDQGLQFLIQYYNGEERAKGNILERFSAQQFPDLHSELNLSSLELGDSALYFCASSFGTGVADTQYFGPGTRLTVL.

This chain connects TRBV10-2 to TRBJ2-7; 13 bases match TRBD2. The length of the CDR3 is 16 residues. J was trimmed by 2 bases and V by 6 bases; bases with no gene match: 7. Germline-derived CDR1 and CDR2 are WSHSY and SAAADI. The CDR3 loop reads CASSPLLAGGPYEQYF. The CDR3 region has the DNA TGCGCCAGCAGCCCCCTACTAGCGGGAGGGCCCTACGAGCAGTACTTC.

The chain links TRBV4-2 to TRBJ1-1, with no clear D. V shed 0 bases and J shed 1 base, with 6 bases lying between them. Germline CDR1 reads LGHNA; CDR2 reads YNFKEQ. The CDR3 totals 14 residues. As DNA, the CDR3 is TGTGCCAGCAGCCAAGATGCCAGGAACACTGAAGCTTTCTTT. This codes for CASSQDARNTEAFF.

This clone was seen a few times. V usage is TRBV25-1 and J usage is TRBJ1-1, with D tentatively TRBD1 (5 bases). V was pared by 6 bases and J by 3 bases, with 14 bases between. The CDR3 spans 14 residues. CDR1 MGHDK and CDR2 SYGVNS come from the germline V gene. The CDR3 bases are TGTGCCAGCAGCGGCCGGACACCCGACACTGAAGCTTTCTTT. It specifies CASSGRTPDTEAFF.

This sequence joins TRBV5-1 and TRBJ1-2, with 10 positions matching TRBD1. The CDR3 loop spans 15 amino acids. The V gene's germline CDR1 is SGHRS and CDR2 YFSETQ. V gave up 4 bases and J gave up 4 bases; unmatched junction bases: 7. The CDR3 DNA sequence: TGCGCCAGCAGCCCGGGAGGGACAGGGGCCTATGGCTACACCTTC. Encoded protein: CASSPGGTGAYGYTF.

The rearrangement joins TRBV7-3 to TRBJ2-1; 7 bases line up with TRBD1. Losses at the gene ends were 0 bases for V and 8 bases for J; bases not matched to a gene: 13. Germline lookup yields CDR1 SGHTA and CDR2 FQGTGA. There are 17 residues in the CDR3. This CDR3 reads CASSLTFATGSLHEQFF. CDR3 DNA: TGTGCCAGCAGCTTAACATTCGCGACAGGGTCATTGCATGAGCAGTTCTTC.

V usage is TRBV11-2 and J usage is TRBJ2-3; 8 bases match TRBD2. Germline V gene sequence: CDR1 SGHAT, CDR2 FQNNGV. The CDR3 extends over 14 amino acids. The J segment lost 7 bases and the V segment lost 1 base, leaving 4 bases of the junction unmatched. The CDR3 nucleotides read TGTGCCAGCAGCTTAGTCGGGGGGGCCAATACGCAGTATTTT. Protein sequence: CASSLVGGANTQYF.

This clone was counted at least ten times. The chain links TRBV30 to TRBJ1-2, with TRBD1 matching 8 bases. Germline V gene sequence: CDR1 GTSNPN, CDR2 SVGIG (reference sequence). The V segment lost 5 bases and the J segment 4 bases; nucleotides outside the gene matches: 15. The CDR3 spans 16 residues. The CDR3 region is CAWAMTQGARGYGYTF. In DNA, the CDR3 is TGTGCCTGGGCTATGACGCAGGGGGCGCGAGGCTATGGCTACACCTTC.

This clone was observed once. V is TRBV7-9 and J is TRBJ2-3, with 12 nucleotides matching TRBD1. The germline CDR1 and CDR2 sequences are SEHNR and FQNEAQ (reference sequence). This CDR3 spans 16 amino acids. The V and J ends lost 7 bases and 6 bases, in that order; junction bases with no gene match: 11. CDR3 loop: CASTPPGTGGSDTQYF. The CDR3 DNA follows: TGTGCCAGCACCCCCCCCGGGACAGGGGGCTCCGATACGCAGTATTTT. Full variable domain (rest looked up from reference TRBV7-9 and TRBJ2-3): DTGVSQNPRHKITKRGQNVTFRCDPISEHNRLYWYRQTLGQGPEFLTYFQNEAQLEKSRLLSDRFSAERPKGSFSTLEIQRTEQGDSAMYLCASTPPGTGGSDTQYFGPGTRLTVL.

This chain joins TRBV28 and TRBJ2-5; perhaps TRBD1 as D (6 bases). The germline V gene encodes CDR1 MDHEN and CDR2 SYDVKM. Deletions cut 1 base from V and 4 bases from J, with 13 bases between. The CDR3 contains 15 residues. The CDR3 sequence: CASSLSGAGRETQYF. DNA for the CDR3: TGTGCCAGCAGTTTATCAGGGGCTGGCCGAGAGACCCAGTACTTC. Together with reference TRBV28 and TRBJ2-5, the CDR3 gives the full variable domain: DVKVTQSSRYLVKRTGEKVFLECVQDMDHENMFWYRQDPGLGLRLIYFSYDVKMKEKGDIPEGYSVSREKKERFSLILESASTNQTSMYLCASSLSGAGRETQYFGPGTRLLVL.

The chain couples TRBV11-3 to TRBJ1-1; D uncertain. The CDR3 covers 13 residues. From germline, CDR1 is SGHNT and CDR2 YENEEA. Trimming pared 3 bases from V and 7 bases from J, leaving 12 bases between. The CDR3 DNA sequence: TGTGCCAGCAGCTTCGGCGAGCGGGGTGAAGCTTTCTTT. It translates to CASSFGERGEAFF.

V gene TRBV27 combines with J gene TRBJ1-1; a possible D gene is TRBD1 (6 bases). Germline CDR1 and CDR2: MNHEY and SMNVEV (reference sequence). V was cut by 2 bases and J by 3 bases, with 10 bases left in between. The CDR3 contains 14 residues. The CDR3 coding sequence is TGTGCCAGCAGTTTAAGGGGGTTTTACACTGAAGCTTTCTTT. It specifies CASSLRGFYTEAFF.

The CDR3: CASSYARNSPLHF. For the CDR3, the DNA is TGTGCCAGCAGTTATGCCAGAAATTCACCCCTCCACTTT. This chain uses TRBV27 with TRBJ1-6; D call uncertain. The CDR3 has 13 residues. The V end lost 4 bases, the J end lost 7 bases, and 8 bases lay between the germline ends. CDR1 is MNHEY and CDR2 is SMNVEV in the germline V gene (reference sequence).

The rearrangement links TRBV6-2 or TRBV6-3 to TRBJ1-5; TRBD1 might be the D (5 bases). The CDR3 is 16 residues long. Germline V gene lookup returns CDR1 MNHEY and CDR2 SVGEGT. Trimming took 0 bases from V and 1 from J, leaving 10 bases between them. In nucleotides, the CDR3 is TGTGCCAGCAGTTACTCGTCAGGGTTGAGCAATCAGCCCCAGCATTTT. It yields the protein CASSYSSGLSNQPQHF.